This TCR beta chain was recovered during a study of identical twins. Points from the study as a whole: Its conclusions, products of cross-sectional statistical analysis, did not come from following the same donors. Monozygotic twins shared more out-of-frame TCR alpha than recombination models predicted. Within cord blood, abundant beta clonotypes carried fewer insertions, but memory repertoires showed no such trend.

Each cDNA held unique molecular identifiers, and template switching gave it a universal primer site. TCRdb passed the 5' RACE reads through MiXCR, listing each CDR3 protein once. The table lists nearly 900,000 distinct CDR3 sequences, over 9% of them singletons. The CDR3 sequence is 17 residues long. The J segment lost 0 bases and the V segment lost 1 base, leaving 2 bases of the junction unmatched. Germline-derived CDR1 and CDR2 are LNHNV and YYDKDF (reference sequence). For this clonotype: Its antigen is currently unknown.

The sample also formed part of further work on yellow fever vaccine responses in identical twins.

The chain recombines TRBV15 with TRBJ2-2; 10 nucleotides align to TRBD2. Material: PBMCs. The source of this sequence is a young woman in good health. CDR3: CATSRVTSGANTGELFF. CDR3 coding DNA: TGTGCCACCAGCAGAGTCACTAGCGGGGCGAACACCGGGGAGCTGTTTTTT.